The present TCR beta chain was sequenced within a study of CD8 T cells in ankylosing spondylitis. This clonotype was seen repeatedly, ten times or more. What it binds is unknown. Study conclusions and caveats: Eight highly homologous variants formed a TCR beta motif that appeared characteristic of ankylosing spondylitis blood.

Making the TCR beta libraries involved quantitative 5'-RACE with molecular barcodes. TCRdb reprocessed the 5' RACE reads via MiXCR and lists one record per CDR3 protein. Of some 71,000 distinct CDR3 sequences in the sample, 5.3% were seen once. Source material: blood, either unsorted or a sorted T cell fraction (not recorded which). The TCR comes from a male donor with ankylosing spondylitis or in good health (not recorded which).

In DNA, the CDR3 is TGTGCCAGCAGCTCCCCCCGGAGATTGGGTAATGAGCAGTTCTTC. It yields the protein CASSSPRRLGNEQFF. The V gene is TRBV13, the J gene TRBJ2-1; D is unclear. CDR3 length: 15 amino acids. Trimming pared 4 bases from V and 7 bases from J, leaving 17 bases between. CDR1 and CDR2 (germline): PRHDT, FYEKMQ (reference sequence).